Reported below is one T cell receptor (beta chain). Only in-frame clones appear in the TCRdb table, and some are missing; sequencing was by immunoSEQ multiplex PCR. The table lists 110,000 to 150,000 clones, around 93% of them singletons. These data come from a study of cytomegalovirus exposure and HLA in healthy donors. Germline assignment: CDR1 MNHEY and CDR2 SMNVEV (reference sequence). This CDR3 region has 14 residues. V shed 6 bases, J shed 3 bases, and the junction held 8 bases outside the gene matches. V and J are TRBV27 and TRBJ2-7; 7 bases align to TRBD1. Sequencing was done on a sample of PBMCs. This sequence originates from a man between 18 and 35 years old in good health and CMV-seropositive. CDR3 loop: CASSPGGHGYEQYF. The DNA for the CDR3 is TGTGCCAGCAGCCCAGGGGGACACGGCTACGAGCAGTACTTC.